The entry below gives a single T cell receptor beta chain sequence along with its context. Other DNA sequences from this sample encode an identical CDR3 as well. This entry belongs to a study of blood T cell repertoires in COVID-19. Study-wide background: T cells, B-cell-depleted T cells, or PBMCs provided the cDNA or gDNA that served as material.

The germline V gene has CDR1 KGHDR and CDR2 SFDVKD. The CDR3 runs to 13 residues. V was clipped by 5 bases and J by 4 bases, with 8 bases between them. TCRdb's table, derived via immunoSEQ multiplex PCR, lists solely in-frame clones and lacks some. The sample records 650,000 to 800,000 clones, around 90% being singletons. Sequenced material: peripheral blood. The TCR originated in a woman aged 18 to 35 with acute or convalescent COVID-19. The gene calls are TRBV24-1 and TRBJ1-5; perhaps TRBD1 as D (5 bases). CDR3 in amino acids: CATSVGGNQPQHF. In DNA, the CDR3 is TGTGCCACCAGTGTCGGGGGGAATCAGCCCCAGCATTTT.